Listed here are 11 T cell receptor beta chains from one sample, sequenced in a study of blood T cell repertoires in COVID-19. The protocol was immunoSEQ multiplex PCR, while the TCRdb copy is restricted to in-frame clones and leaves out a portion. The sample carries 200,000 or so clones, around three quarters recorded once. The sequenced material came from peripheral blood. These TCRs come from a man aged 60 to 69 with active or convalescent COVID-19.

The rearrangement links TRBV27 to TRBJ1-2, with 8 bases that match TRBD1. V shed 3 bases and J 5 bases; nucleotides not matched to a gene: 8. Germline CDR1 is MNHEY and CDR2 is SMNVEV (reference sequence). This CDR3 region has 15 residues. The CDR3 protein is CASSFLTGEVYGYTF. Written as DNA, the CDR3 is TGTGCCAGCAGTTTCTTGACAGGGGAGGTATATGGCTACACCTTC.

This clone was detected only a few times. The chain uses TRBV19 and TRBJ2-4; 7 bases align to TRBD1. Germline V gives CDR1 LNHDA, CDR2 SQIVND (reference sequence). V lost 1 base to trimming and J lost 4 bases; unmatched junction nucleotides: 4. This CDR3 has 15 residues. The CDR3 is CASSIGLGQKNIQYF. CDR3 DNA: TGTGCCAGTAGTATAGGCCTGGGACAGAAAAACATTCAGTACTTC.

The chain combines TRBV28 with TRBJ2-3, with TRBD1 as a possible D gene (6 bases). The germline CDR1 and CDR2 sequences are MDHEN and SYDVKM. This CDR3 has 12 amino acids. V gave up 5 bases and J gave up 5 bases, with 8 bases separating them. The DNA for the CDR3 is TGTGCCAGCAGTCCCAGGGGAGATACGCAGTATTTT. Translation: CASSPRGDTQYF.

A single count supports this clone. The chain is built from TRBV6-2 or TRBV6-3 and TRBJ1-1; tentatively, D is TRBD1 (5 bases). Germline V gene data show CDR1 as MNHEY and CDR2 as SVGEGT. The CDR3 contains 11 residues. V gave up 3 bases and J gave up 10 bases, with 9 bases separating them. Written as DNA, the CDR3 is TGTGCCAGCAGTTATGACAGTGGAGCTTTCTTT. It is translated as CASSYDSGAFF.

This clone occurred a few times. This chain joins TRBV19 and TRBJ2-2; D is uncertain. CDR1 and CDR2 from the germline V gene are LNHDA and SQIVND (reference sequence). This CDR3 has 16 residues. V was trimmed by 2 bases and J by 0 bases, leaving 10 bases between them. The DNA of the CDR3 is TGTGCCAGTAGTATATTATCTACCGCGAACACCGGGGAGCTGTTTTTT. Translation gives CASSILSTANTGELFF.

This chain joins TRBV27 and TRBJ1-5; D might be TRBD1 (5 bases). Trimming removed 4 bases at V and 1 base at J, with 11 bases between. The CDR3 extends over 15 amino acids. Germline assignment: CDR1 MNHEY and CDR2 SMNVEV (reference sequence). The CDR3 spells CASSSGWASNQPQHF. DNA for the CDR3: TGTGCCAGCAGTTCAGGGTGGGCGAGCAATCAGCCCCAGCATTTT.

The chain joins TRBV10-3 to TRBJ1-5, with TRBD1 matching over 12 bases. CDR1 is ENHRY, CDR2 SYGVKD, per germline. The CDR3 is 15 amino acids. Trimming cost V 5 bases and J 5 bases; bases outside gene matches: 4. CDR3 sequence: CAISTGTGGDQPQHF. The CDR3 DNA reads TGTGCCATCAGTACCGGGACAGGGGGCGATCAGCCCCAGCATTTT.

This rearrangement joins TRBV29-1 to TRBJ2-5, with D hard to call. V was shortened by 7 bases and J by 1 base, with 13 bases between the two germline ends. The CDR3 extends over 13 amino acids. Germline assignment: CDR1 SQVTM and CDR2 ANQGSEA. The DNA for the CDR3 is TGCAGCGGTACCCCCCCAGGCCAAGAGACCCAGTACTTC. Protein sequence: CSGTPPGQETQYF.

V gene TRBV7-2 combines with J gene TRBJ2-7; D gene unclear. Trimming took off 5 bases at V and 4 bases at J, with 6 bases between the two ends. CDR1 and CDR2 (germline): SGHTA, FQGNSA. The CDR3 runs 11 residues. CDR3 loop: CASSPRYEQYF. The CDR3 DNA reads TGTGCCAGCAGCCCCCGGTACGAGCAGTACTTC.

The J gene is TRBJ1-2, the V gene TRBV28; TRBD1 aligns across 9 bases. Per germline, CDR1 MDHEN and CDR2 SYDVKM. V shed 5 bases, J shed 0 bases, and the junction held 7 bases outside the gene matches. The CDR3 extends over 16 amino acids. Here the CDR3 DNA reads TGTGCCAGCAGTGCCCCGCGGGACAGGGCTAACTATGGCTACACCTTC. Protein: CASSAPRDRANYGYTF.

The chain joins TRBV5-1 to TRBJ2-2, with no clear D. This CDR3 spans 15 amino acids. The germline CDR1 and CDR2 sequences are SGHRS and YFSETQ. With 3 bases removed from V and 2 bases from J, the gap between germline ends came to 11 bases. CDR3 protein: CASSYRTANTGELFF. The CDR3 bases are TGCGCCAGCAGCTACCGAACAGCTAACACCGGGGAGCTGTTTTTT.